Following are 12 T cell receptor beta chains from one sample sequenced in a study of cytotoxic CD8 clonotypes in ibrutinib-treated CLL. TCRdb keeps only in-frame clones here, not all; method: immunoSEQ multiplex PCR. The sample has over 45,000 clones, around 55% seen once. The material sequenced was PBMCs, taken after 24 months of ibrutinib treatment. These receptors originate from a human donor with chronic lymphocytic leukemia.

The V call is TRBV4-1, the J call TRBJ2-7; D gene ambiguous. Germline V gene sequence: CDR1 MGHRA, CDR2 YSYEKL. Trimming took off 2 bases at V and 3 bases at J, with 8 bases between the two ends. The CDR3 covers 13 residues. As DNA, the CDR3 is TGCGCCAGCAGCCAAAGAGCGAGCTACGAGCAGTACTTC. It translates to CASSQRASYEQYF.

The gene calls are TRBV6-5 and TRBJ1-6, with D uncertain. The length of the CDR3 is 12 residues. V was shortened by 4 bases and J by 10 bases, with 8 bases between the two germline ends. Germline CDR1 MNHEY, CDR2 SVGAGI. In nucleotides, the CDR3 is TGTGCCAGCAGTTTGATGAGGTCACCCCTCCACTTT. This codes for CASSLMRSPLHF.

This clone was recorded only once. V usage is TRBV2 and J usage is TRBJ2-7; D might be TRBD1 (7 bases). The germline CDR1 and CDR2 sequences are SNHLY and FYNNEI. The CDR3 extends over 16 amino acids. The V gene lost 4 bases and the J gene lost 2 bases, with 18 bases spanning the gap. CDR3 nucleotides: TGTGCCAGCAGTGGTAGGGCCAGGGGGGACGCCTACGAGCAGTACGTC. It codes for CASSGRARGDAYEQYV.

The chain has TRBV25-1 and TRBJ2-3; 12 bases are shared with TRBD2. The CDR3 covers 16 residues. The germline V gene encodes CDR1 MGHDK and CDR2 SYGVNS. With V trimmed by 5 bases and J by 5 bases, 8 bases remained unmatched. CDR3: CASSPRTSGTVDTQYF. CDR3 DNA sequence: TGTGCCAGCAGTCCCCGGACTAGCGGGACCGTAGATACGCAGTATTTT.

The chain links TRBV6-6 to TRBJ2-3; 12 bases fit TRBD2. With 6 bases clipped from V and 4 bases from J, the junction kept 5 bases outside the gene matches. The CDR3 is 15 amino acids. Germline-derived CDR1 and CDR2 are MNHNY and SVGAGI (reference sequence). CDR3 residues: CASSRLAGGPDTQYF. DNA for the CDR3: TGTGCCAGCAGCCGCCTAGCGGGAGGGCCAGATACGCAGTATTTT.

The chain carries TRBV6-1 and TRBJ2-7; D perhaps matches TRBD2 (5 bases). V was cut by 8 bases and J by 4 bases, with 15 bases left in between. Germline assignment: CDR1 MNHNS and CDR2 SASEGT. This CDR3 region has 13 residues. CDR3 protein: CASRTSSGYEQYF. The CDR3 coding sequence is TGTGCCAGCCGAACTAGTAGTGGATACGAGCAGTACTTC.

This clone was seen ten or more times. This rearrangement joins TRBV6-1 to TRBJ2-5, with D possibly being TRBD1 (6 bases). Germline CDR1 reads MNHNS; CDR2 reads SASEGT. This CDR3 contains 13 residues. Trimming pared 8 bases from V and 2 bases from J, leaving 12 bases between. The CDR3 region is CASPKQGQETQYF. In DNA, the CDR3 is TGTGCCAGCCCCAAACAGGGACAAGAGACCCAGTACTTC.

The chain is built from TRBV30 and TRBJ2-3; possibly TRBD2 for D (6 bases). The V end was cut by 2 bases, the J end by 3 bases, with 12 bases between. In germline, CDR1 is GTSNPN, CDR2 SVGIG (reference sequence). The CDR3 sequence is 14 residues long. The CDR3 reads CAWSHGSGTDTQYF. The CDR3 DNA reads TGTGCCTGGAGTCACGGGAGCGGGACAGATACGCAGTATTTT.

The CDR3 region is CASSLLGQTATDTQYF. CDR3 nucleotide sequence: TGTGCCAGCAGCTTGTTGGGCCAAACGGCTACAGATACGCAGTATTTT. The chain uses TRBV5-4 and TRBJ2-3; D is unclear. The CDR3 consists of 16 residues. Trimming pared 1 base from V and 3 bases from J, leaving 15 bases between. Germline-derived CDR1 and CDR2 are SGHNT and YYREEE (reference sequence). The variable domain in full, with the rest retrieved from reference TRBV5-4 and TRBJ2-3, is ETGVTQSPTHLIKTRGQQVTLRCSSQSGHNTVSWYQQALGQGPQFIFQYYREEENGRGNFPPRFSGLQFPNYSSELNVNALELDDSALYLCASSLLGQTATDTQYFGPGTRLTVL.

The J gene is TRBJ2-7, the V gene TRBV28, with D perhaps matching TRBD2 (6 bases). V was trimmed by 2 bases and J by 0 bases, leaving 11 bases between them. The CDR3 has 15 residues. The germline V gene encodes CDR1 MDHEN and CDR2 SYDVKM. The CDR3 sequence: CASSLGGILSYEQYF. The CDR3 DNA is TGTGCCAGCAGTTTAGGCGGGATCCTCTCCTACGAGCAGTACTTC.

The rearrangement links TRBV10-1 to TRBJ2-3; D is undetermined. This CDR3 has 12 amino acids. Trimming pared 5 bases from V and 1 base from J, leaving 4 bases between. CDR1 and CDR2 from the germline V gene are WNHNN and SYGVQD (reference sequence). This CDR3 reads CASSYGTDTQYF. CDR3 bases: TGCGCCAGCAGTTACGGCACAGATACGCAGTATTTT.

This chain uses TRBV7-2 with TRBJ2-1; D unclear. The germline V gene has CDR1 SGHTA and CDR2 FQGNSA. The CDR3 is 14 amino acids. The V and J ends lost 1 base and 4 bases respectively, with 8 bases between them. DNA of the CDR3: TGTGCCAGCAGCTTAGGGCAGCTGTACAATGAGCAGTTCTTC. Protein sequence: CASSLGQLYNEQFF. Full variable domain (outside the CDR3, taken from reference TRBV7-2 and TRBJ2-1): GAGVSQSPSNKVTEKGKDVELRCDPISGHTALYWYRQSLGQGLEFLIYFQGNSAPDKSGLPSDRFSAERTGGSVSTLTIQRTQQEDSAVYLCASSLGQLYNEQFFGPGTRLTVL.